Below are 23 T cell receptor beta chains sequenced from a single sample in a study of T cells in Graves' hyperthyroidism and ophthalmopathy. There were TCR beta CDR3 regions amplified from RNA transcripts. With the HTBI primer set, the TCR CDR3 went through a first round of RT-PCR. TCRdb re-called the multiplex PCR reads through MiXCR, storing one row per CDR3 protein. The sample has around 99,000 distinct CDR3 sequences; around a sixth are singletons. The sequenced sample consisted of blood. Receptor source: a woman aged 45-60 years with Graves' hyperthyroidism.

Many counts were recorded for this clonotype. The chain is built from TRBV20-1 and TRBJ2-2; unclear D gene. Germline CDR1 is DFQATT and CDR2 is SNEGSKA (reference sequence). There are 16 residues in the CDR3. V lost 0 bases to trimming and J lost 2 bases, with 13 bases between them. The CDR3 DNA is TGCAGTGCTAGAGATCGCCGGTTAGTAAACACCGGGGAGCTGTTTTTT. Amino acid sequence: CSARDRRLVNTGELFF.

V gene TRBV19 combines with J gene TRBJ2-1; the match to TRBD2 covers 12 bases. CDR1 is LNHDA and CDR2 is SQIVND in the germline V gene (reference sequence). The CDR3 runs to 16 residues. Trimming cost V 6 bases and J 8 bases; bases outside gene matches: 11. This chain's CDR3 is CASSDWTSGIGHEQFF. The CDR3 bases are TGTGCCAGTAGCGATTGGACTAGCGGGATTGGGCATGAGCAGTTCTTC.

This clonotype was found many times. The chain employs TRBV7-2 and TRBJ2-3; 10 bases are shared with TRBD2. This CDR3 contains 16 residues. V lost 2 bases and J lost 4; bases outside the gene matches: 6. The germline V gene encodes CDR1 SGHTA and CDR2 FQGNSA. In DNA form, the CDR3 reads TGTGCCAGCAGCTTACGGCTAGCGGGAGTTTCAGATACGCAGTATTTT. It codes for CASSLRLAGVSDTQYF. Based on the CDR3 plus reference TRBV7-2 and TRBJ2-3, the full variable domain is GAGVSQSPSNKVTEKGKDVELRCDPISGHTALYWYRQSLGQGLEFLIYFQGNSAPDKSGLPSDRFSAERTGGSVSTLTIQRTQQEDSAVYLCASSLRLAGVSDTQYFGPGTRLTVL.

CDR3 sequence (DNA): TGTGCCAGTAGTAGGAATCCCGGGACAGGGGTCAGCACTGAAGCTTTCTTT. It encodes CASSRNPGTGVSTEAFF. The rearrangement links TRBV19 to TRBJ1-1; 10 bases fit TRBD1. Germline V gene sequence: CDR1 LNHDA, CDR2 SQIVND (reference sequence). This CDR3 spans 17 amino acids. Trimming at V came to 4 bases and at J to 4 bases, leaving 12 bases not matched to a gene.

This clonotype showed up just a few times. The junction departs from germline at one end; a sequencing error may be responsible. V is TRBV12-3 or TRBV12-4 and J is TRBJ2-7; unclear D gene. The CDR3 extends over 14 amino acids. In DNA, the CDR3 is TGTGCCAGCGGTTTACAACTAACGGCTTACGAGCAGTACTTC. Translated, it gives CASGLQLTAYEQYF.

The genes are TRBV11-2 and TRBJ2-5; 15 bases line up with TRBD2. Trimming cost V 5 bases and J 4 bases; bases outside gene matches: 11. Germline CDR1 reads SGHAT; CDR2 reads FQNNGV. This CDR3 comprises 18 residues. The CDR3 region is CASSVGLAGGPSGETQYF. In DNA form, the CDR3 reads TGTGCCAGCAGCGTAGGACTAGCGGGAGGGCCCTCGGGAGAGACCCAGTACTTC.

This clonotype was seen repeatedly, ten times or more. The V gene is TRBV24-1, the J gene TRBJ2-5; 11 bases fit TRBD1. Germline V CDR1 and CDR2: KGHDR, SFDVKD. J gave up 1 base and V 5 bases, and 11 bases lay outside the gene matches. The CDR3 consists of 18 residues. As DNA, the CDR3 is TGTGCCACCAGTGGCGGGACAGGGGGGTTGTCCGTCCAAGAGACCCAGTACTTC. Its protein is CATSGGTGGLSVQETQYF.

The rearrangement uses TRBV4-1 and TRBJ2-7, with 7 bases that match TRBD2. Looked up from germline, CDR1 is MGHRA and CDR2 is YSYEKL. The CDR3 has 17 amino acids. V trimming: 4 bases; J trimming: 3 bases; junction bases outside the gene matches: 15. The CDR3 loop reads CASSPFLGASGYYEQYF. The CDR3, as DNA: TGCGCCAGCAGCCCCTTCTTAGGGGCTAGCGGATACTACGAGCAGTACTTC.

This clonotype was seen many times. The V gene is TRBV5-1, the J gene TRBJ1-3; D gene unclear. The CDR3 consists of 14 residues. Trimming shortened V by 3 bases and J by 4 bases, and 11 bases separated the two germline ends. Per germline, CDR1 SGHRS and CDR2 YFSETQ. The CDR3 sequence is CASSSGGVGNTIYF. The CDR3 DNA reads TGCGCCAGCAGCTCCGGCGGTGTAGGAAACACCATATATTTT. The full variable domain, its missing parts supplied by reference TRBV5-1 and TRBJ1-3, is KAGVTQTPRYLIKTRGQQVTLSCSPISGHRSVSWYQQTPGQGLQFLFEYFSETQRNKGNFPGRFSGRQFSNSRSEMNVSTLELGDSALYLCASSSGGVGNTIYFGEGSWLTVV.

This chain joins TRBV20-1 and TRBJ2-1; 13 bases fit TRBD2. Trimming removed 0 bases from V and 7 bases from J; junction bases left unmatched: 3. The germline V gene encodes CDR1 DFQATT and CDR2 SNEGSKA (reference sequence). The CDR3 has 15 residues. Here the CDR3 DNA reads TGCAGTGCTAGAGACCGGACTAGCGGGGGAAATGAGCAGTTCTTC. Translating it yields CSARDRTSGGNEQFF.

This clonotype was found many times. V gene TRBV5-1 combines with J gene TRBJ2-1; TRBD2 matches at 15 bases. Germline V gene sequence: CDR1 SGHRS, CDR2 YFSETQ. There are 15 residues in the CDR3. Germline trimming cut 4 bases from V and 8 bases from J; bases unmatched to any gene: 4. The CDR3 is CASSLRTSGRDEQFF. The CDR3 bases are TGCGCCAGCAGCCTTCGGACTAGCGGGAGGGATGAGCAGTTCTTC. The full variable domain, its missing parts supplied by reference TRBV5-1 and TRBJ2-1, is KAGVTQTPRYLIKTRGQQVTLSCSPISGHRSVSWYQQTPGQGLQFLFEYFSETQRNKGNFPGRFSGRQFSNSRSEMNVSTLELGDSALYLCASSLRTSGRDEQFFGPGTRLTVL.

This clonotype was counted many times. J is TRBJ1-5 and V is TRBV19; tentatively, D is TRBD1 (6 bases). Germline CDR1 LNHDA, CDR2 SQIVND (reference sequence). V lost 5 bases and J lost 5, with 13 bases in between. There are 14 residues in the CDR3. As DNA, the CDR3 is TGTGCCAGTAGTCGGACAGTTACGGATCAGCCCCAGCATTTT. This encodes CASSRTVTDQPQHF.

The table lists this clonotype with many counts. This rearrangement joins TRBV28 to TRBJ2-2, with TRBD1 matching over 11 bases. Germline CDR1 reads MDHEN; CDR2 reads SYDVKM. The J segment lost 4 bases and the V segment lost 1 base, leaving 2 bases of the junction unmatched. The CDR3 sequence is 16 residues long. The CDR3 reads CASSLLGTGGTGELFF. In DNA, the CDR3 is TGTGCCAGCAGTTTATTAGGGACAGGGGGCACCGGGGAGCTGTTTTTT.

This chain links TRBV3-1 with TRBJ2-7; 7 nucleotides agree with TRBD2. The CDR3 has 15 residues. J lost 5 bases, V lost 5 bases, and 12 bases had no gene match. Germline CDR1 and CDR2: LGHDT and YNNKEL (reference sequence). The CDR3 DNA follows: TGTGCCAGCAGCGAAAAGGTGGGAGGGCGGAACGAGCAGTACTTC. Residues: CASSEKVGGRNEQYF.

Ten or more counts support this clonotype. The genes are TRBV28 and TRBJ2-1, with 9 bases matching TRBD2. V lost 10 bases to trimming and J lost 9 bases; unmatched junction nucleotides: 13. CDR3 size: 14 residues. Germline CDR1 is MDHEN and CDR2 is SYDVKM. The CDR3 sequence: CATTSGRFGGEQFF. In DNA form, the CDR3 reads TGTGCCACCACGAGCGGGAGGTTTGGAGGTGAGCAGTTCTTC.

This clonotype turned up a few times. This chain uses TRBV6-4 with TRBJ1-2, with a weak D call TRBD1 (5 bases). Germline values: CDR1 MRHNA, CDR2 SNTAGT. The germline V and J ends were trimmed by 5 bases and 2 bases, with 12 bases remaining between them. The CDR3 contains 14 residues. Here the CDR3 DNA reads TGTGCCAGCAGTCCCTTGGGGGACAACTATGGCTACACCTTC. It specifies CASSPLGDNYGYTF.

The V and J genes are TRBV11-2 and TRBJ2-4, with 12 bases fitting TRBD2. CDR1 is SGHAT and CDR2 is FQNNGV in the germline V gene. V dropped 5 bases and J dropped 7; count of bases not matched to a gene: 6. There are 15 residues in the CDR3. In nucleotides, the CDR3 is TGTGCCAGCAGCGCGACTAGCGGGAGATGGAACATTCAGTACTTC. Its translation is CASSATSGRWNIQYF.

V usage is TRBV4-1 and J usage is TRBJ2-1; D perhaps matches TRBD1 (6 bases). This CDR3 has 14 residues. The V and J ends lost 4 bases and 8 bases respectively, with 15 bases between them. CDR1 MGHRA and CDR2 YSYEKL come from the germline V gene. The CDR3 DNA sequence: TGCGCCAGCAGCCTATCACAGGGAGAGGATGAGCAGTTCTTC. It yields the protein CASSLSQGEDEQFF.

This clonotype was picked up many times. The gene calls are TRBV2 and TRBJ2-2; D is undetermined. Per germline, CDR1 SNHLY and CDR2 FYNNEI. V was shortened by 4 bases and J by 6 bases, with 18 bases between the two germline ends. The CDR3 extends over 16 amino acids. CDR3 sequence: CASSVNGRNTAGELFF. The CDR3 DNA follows: TGTGCCAGCAGTGTAAACGGACGAAACACCGCCGGGGAGCTGTTTTTT.

Many counts were recorded for this clonotype. The V gene is TRBV11-2, the J gene TRBJ2-1; D not resolved. Germline-derived CDR1 and CDR2 are SGHAT and FQNNGV. This CDR3 has 14 amino acids. With 1 base removed from V and 7 bases from J, the gap between germline ends came to 11 bases. CDR3 amino acids: CASSLGSSHNEQFF. The CDR3 nucleotides are TGTGCCAGCAGCTTAGGTTCCAGCCATAATGAGCAGTTCTTC.

This clonotype was detected ten times or more. A junction boundary mismatches the germline segment, possibly from a read error. CDR3 region: CASSLVLQPYELYF. In DNA form, the CDR3 reads TGTGCCAGCAGCTTAGTGTTACAGCCATACGAGCTGTACTTC. This sequence joins TRBV11-2 and TRBJ2-7; D remains unclear. CDR1 is SGHAT, CDR2 FQNNGV, per germline. The CDR3 covers 14 residues.

There are many counts of this clonotype. The chain recombines TRBV28 with TRBJ1-3, with D maybe TRBD1 (6 bases). Trimming stripped 6 bases from V and 8 bases from J, with 20 bases between. This CDR3 is 15 amino acids long. Germline CDR1 reads MDHEN; CDR2 reads SYDVKM. This CDR3 is CASRSPGHPRDTIYF. DNA of the CDR3: TGTGCCAGCAGGTCCCCGGGACATCCGCGGGACACCATATATTTT.

This clonotype was seen ten or more times. The chain uses TRBV2 and TRBJ1-2, with TRBD1 as a possible D gene (5 bases). CDR1 and CDR2 from the germline V gene are SNHLY and FYNNEI. This CDR3 comprises 12 residues. Trimming removed 8 bases at V and 9 bases at J, with 16 bases between. CDR3 amino acids: CASEAQGKRYTF. CDR3 coding DNA: TGTGCCAGCGAAGCGCAGGGTAAACGCTACACCTTC.